This passage covers 22 T cell receptor beta chains from one sample sequenced in a study of T cells in Graves' hyperthyroidism and ophthalmopathy. Researchers took RNA transcripts and amplified the TCR beta CDR3 regions from them. Initially, a first-round RT-PCR of the TCR CDR3 employed the HTBI primer set. A single record per CDR3 protein comes from TCRdb applying MiXCR to the multiplex PCR reads. The sample yields some 400,000 distinct CDR3 sequences, about 13% seen once. Input material: blood. All receptors derive from a man younger than 40 with Graves' hyperthyroidism that later progressed to Graves' ophthalmopathy.

This clonotype has a handful of counts. V gene TRBV6-1 combines with J gene TRBJ2-1, with 7 bases fitting TRBD1. The length of the CDR3 is 15 residues. From germline, CDR1 is MNHNS and CDR2 SASEGT. V lost 7 bases, J lost 0 bases, and 6 bases stayed unmatched. CDR3 loop: CASKQGVSSYNEQFF. The CDR3 DNA reads as TGTGCCAGCAAGCAGGGGGTTAGCTCCTACAATGAGCAGTTCTTC.

This clonotype showed up many times. The chain joins TRBV18 to TRBJ1-2, with 8 bases that match TRBD1. Germline CDR1 and CDR2: KGHSH and LQKENI. The CDR3 is 14 amino acids. The V segment lost 5 bases and the J segment 4 bases; nucleotides outside the gene matches: 6. CDR3 nucleotide sequence: TGTGCCAGCTCATCAGGACAGGGAATCTATGGCTACACCTTC. It yields the protein CASSSGQGIYGYTF.

This clonotype was seen ten or more times. The chain couples TRBV6-6 to TRBJ1-2, with TRBD1 as a possible D gene (6 bases). V lost 2 bases and J lost 5, with 12 bases in between. The CDR3 runs to 14 residues. Germline values: CDR1 MNHNY, CDR2 SVGAGI (reference sequence). CDR3 region: CASSYDRSGYGYTF. CDR3 DNA: TGTGCCAGCAGTTACGACAGGTCGGGTTATGGCTACACCTTC.

This clonotype was seen a few times. J is TRBJ2-7 and V is TRBV27; TRBD1 agrees at 10 bases. With V trimmed by 4 bases and J by 4 bases, 4 bases remained unmatched. CDR1 is MNHEY, CDR2 SMNVEV, per germline (reference sequence). This CDR3 has 14 amino acids. The DNA of the CDR3 is TGTGCCAGCAGTTCCTGGGACAGGGGTTACGAGCAGTACTTC. Translated: CASSSWDRGYEQYF.

Note on this clonotype: The junction departs from the called germline gene at one end, perhaps through a read error. This chain uses TRBV28 with TRBJ1-2, with 7 bases that match TRBD1. In germline, CDR1 is MDHEN, CDR2 SYDVKM. This CDR3 has 15 amino acids. The CDR3 loop is CASSLYETGNYGCTF. DNA for the CDR3: TGTGCCAGCAGTTTATACGAGACAGGGAACTATGGCTGCACCTTC.

This clonotype has ten or more counts. The chain carries TRBV10-3 and TRBJ1-1; TRBD1 is a possible D gene (6 bases). The CDR3 loop spans 14 amino acids. Looked up from germline, CDR1 is ENHRY and CDR2 is SYGVKD. V was clipped by 5 bases and J by 11 bases, with 21 bases between them. CDR3 region: CAISPTGRNTGAFF. As DNA, the CDR3 is TGTGCCATCAGTCCTACAGGGAGGAACACTGGGGCTTTCTTT.

This clonotype has ten or more counts. This chain joins TRBV6-2 or TRBV6-3 and TRBJ2-7, with 8 bases fitting TRBD2. With V trimmed by 6 bases and J by 3 bases, 13 bases remained unmatched. CDR3 size: 16 residues. Germline values: CDR1 MNHEY, CDR2 SVGEGT. The CDR3 here is CASRTTRTSSGYEQYF. CDR3 nucleotides: TGTGCCAGCAGAACGACCCGGACTAGCTCGGGCTACGAGCAGTACTTC.

This chain uses TRBV9 with TRBJ1-1; 7 positions agree with TRBD1. The CDR3 is made up of 15 amino acids. From germline, CDR1 is SGDLS and CDR2 YYNGEE. V shed 0 bases and J 5 bases; nucleotides not matched to a gene: 7. The CDR3 coding sequence is TGTGCCAGCAGCGTAGATAAGGGGGCCTGGACTGAAGCTTTCTTT. It is translated as CASSVDKGAWTEAFF.

This clonotype has just a few counts. The chain carries TRBV19 and TRBJ1-5; perhaps TRBD1 as D (6 bases). This CDR3 is built from 15 residues. Trimming took off 7 bases at V and 3 bases at J, with 16 bases between the two ends. Germline assignment: CDR1 LNHDA and CDR2 SQIVND (reference sequence). The CDR3 coding sequence is TGTGCCAGTACCGATACAGGGTCCCCCAATCAGCCCCAGCATTTT. Encoded protein: CASTDTGSPNQPQHF.

This clonotype turned up a few times. This chain connects TRBV29-1 to TRBJ2-1, with 9 nucleotides matching TRBD2. Trimming cost V 4 bases and J 5 bases; bases outside gene matches: 12. Germline loops: CDR1 SQVTM, CDR2 ANQGSEA. This CDR3 has 16 amino acids. CDR3 in amino acids: CSVVQEGGGAHNEQFF. DNA of the CDR3: TGCAGCGTTGTACAGGAAGGCGGGGGGGCCCACAATGAGCAGTTCTTC.

This clonotype was detected many times. The chain combines TRBV2 with TRBJ2-1, with 8 bases identical to TRBD2. Germline lookup yields CDR1 SNHLY and CDR2 FYNNEI. This CDR3 spans 15 amino acids. V shed 5 bases, J shed 7 bases, and the junction held 10 bases outside the gene matches. The CDR3 loop reads CASSSLAGGRNEQFF. In nucleotides, the CDR3 is TGTGCCAGCAGTTCCCTTGCGGGGGGCAGGAATGAGCAGTTCTTC. The full variable domain, with the rest looked up from reference TRBV2 and TRBJ2-1, is EPEVTQTPSHQVTQMGQEVILRCVPISNHLYFYWYRQILGQKVEFLVSFYNNEISEKSEIFDDQFSVERPDGSNFTLKIRSTKLEDSAMYFCASSSLAGGRNEQFFGPGTRLTVL.

This clonotype showed up many times. The gene calls are TRBV11-3 and TRBJ1-1, with 9 bases lining up with TRBD1. Trimming removed 6 bases from V and 0 bases from J; junction bases left unmatched: 11. The germline V gene has CDR1 SGHNT and CDR2 YENEEA. This CDR3 region has 17 residues. The CDR3 loop is CASRPRQGGSMNTEAFF. The CDR3 DNA reads as TGTGCCAGCAGACCTCGACAGGGGGGATCCATGAACACTGAAGCTTTCTTT.

V is TRBV27 and J is TRBJ2-2; 14 nucleotides match TRBD2. CDR3 length: 18 residues. After removal of 3 bases from V and 5 bases from J, the junction contained 8 bases not matched to a gene. Looked up from germline, CDR1 is MNHEY and CDR2 is SMNVEV (reference sequence). CDR3 coding DNA: TGTGCCAGCAGTTTTTCTGGACTAGCGGGGGGCCGAACCGGGGAGCTGTTTTTT. Its protein product is CASSFSGLAGGRTGELFF.

The rearrangement uses TRBV3-1 and TRBJ1-1; TRBD1 matches at 9 bases. Trimming at V came to 3 bases and at J to 7 bases, leaving 3 bases not matched to a gene. Germline V gene data show CDR1 as LGHDT and CDR2 as YNNKEL (reference sequence). CDR3 length: 13 residues. DNA of the CDR3: TGTGCCAGCAGCCATGAGACAGGGGGTGAAGCTTTCTTT. Translating gives CASSHETGGEAFF.

The chain couples TRBV6-1 to TRBJ2-5, with 8 bases lining up with TRBD1. The CDR3 runs to 15 residues. Germline trimming cut 5 bases from V and 5 bases from J; bases unmatched to any gene: 10. Per the germline V gene, CDR1 is MNHNS and CDR2 is SASEGT. The chain's CDR3 is CASSRMTGARETQYF. DNA of the CDR3: TGTGCCAGCAGTAGGATGACAGGGGCGAGGGAGACCCAGTACTTC.

In this sample, this clonotype turned up many times. V and J are TRBV5-6 and TRBJ2-1; D is unresolved. V was shortened by 4 bases and J by 6 bases, with 14 bases between the two germline ends. The CDR3 is made up of 14 amino acids. Germline values: CDR1 SGHDT, CDR2 YYEEEE. DNA of the CDR3: TGTGCCAGCAGCCCCCGGGCTAGGGCCAATGAGCAGTTCTTC. Protein product: CASSPRARANEQFF.

The chain uses TRBV7-3 and TRBJ2-2; D possibly matches TRBD1 or TRBD2 (5 bases each). V was trimmed by 5 bases and J by 7 bases, leaving 17 bases between them. The CDR3 runs to 15 residues. In germline, CDR1 is SGHTA, CDR2 FQGTGA. CDR3 nucleotide sequence: TGTGCCAGCAGCCCCTGGGGGACCCAAGGCGGGGAGCTGTTTTTT. It translates to CASSPWGTQGGELFF.

The chain carries TRBV5-4 and TRBJ1-1; D ambiguous. The CDR3 runs 13 residues. The germline gives CDR1 SGHNT, CDR2 YYREEE (reference sequence). Trimming stripped 2 bases from V and 7 bases from J, with 12 bases between. The CDR3 reads CASSFGGPSEAFF. CDR3 nucleotide sequence: TGTGCCAGCAGCTTCGGCGGGCCGAGTGAAGCTTTCTTT.

This clonotype was picked up many times. V is TRBV11-2 and J is TRBJ2-7; no clear D. CDR1 SGHAT and CDR2 FQNNGV come from the germline V gene. Trimming left V 1 base short and J 2 bases short, with 9 bases between. This CDR3 spans 14 amino acids. CDR3 bases: TGTGCCAGCAGCTTAGCGGTTTTCACCTACGAGCAGTACTTC. Translated: CASSLAVFTYEQYF.

This clonotype was picked up a small number of times. The chain combines TRBV6-1 with TRBJ2-3; 7 nucleotides match TRBD1. The CDR3 spans 14 residues. With V trimmed by 5 bases and J by 4 bases, 6 bases remained unmatched. CDR1 and CDR2 from the germline V gene are MNHNS and SASEGT. The CDR3 sequence is CASSTRDRPDTQYF. In nucleotides, the CDR3 is TGTGCCAGCAGTACCCGGGACAGACCAGATACGCAGTATTTT.

The table lists this clonotype with a few counts. This chain connects TRBV10-1 to TRBJ1-3; tentative D call: TRBD1 (5 bases). The germline V and J ends were trimmed by 0 bases and 0 bases, with 6 bases remaining between them. This CDR3 comprises 15 residues. CDR1 is WNHNN and CDR2 is SYGVQD in the germline V gene (reference sequence). CDR3 loop: CASSESGDSGNTIYF. CDR3 sequence (DNA): TGCGCCAGCAGTGAGTCAGGGGACTCTGGAAACACCATATATTTT.

This clonotype was seen repeatedly, ten times or more. The chain employs TRBV20-1 and TRBJ1-1; weak D call: TRBD1 (6 bases). The ends were cut back, 1 base at V and 0 bases at J, with 6 bases in the middle. Germline V gene sequence: CDR1 DFQATT, CDR2 SNEGSKA (reference sequence). The CDR3 has 13 residues. The CDR3 reads CSARAGVNTEAFF. The CDR3 DNA is TGCAGTGCTAGAGCAGGGGTGAACACTGAAGCTTTCTTT.